This T cell receptor (beta chain) was sequenced in a study of spatial heterogeneity in lung cancer. Described time point: sample taken at primary tumor resection. Whole RNA was taken from tumor, nontumor lung or frozen PBMC; it was then sequenced unsorted. In germline, CDR1 is WNHNN, CDR2 SYGVQD (reference sequence). The V gene lost 10 bases and the J gene lost 7 bases, with 11 bases spanning the gap. CDR3 length: 10 residues. One entry per CDR3 protein results from TCRdb running MiXCR on the 5' RACE reads. There are tens of thousands of distinct CDR3 sequences in the sample; 6% to 8% occur only once, and under 30% lies in the top ten. Many counts were recorded for this clonotype.

This TCR came from a male donor with early-stage non-small cell lung cancer. The genes are TRBV10-1 and TRBJ2-7; D call uncertain. The sample consisted of PBMCs, taken at surgery. CDR3 DNA sequence: TGCGCCACTGTACTTACAGAGCAGTACTTC. Residues: CATVLTEQYF.